The 21 T cell receptor beta chains given below trace back to one sample, sequenced in a study of cytomegalovirus exposure and HLA in healthy donors. 60 Vbeta and 13 Jbeta primers were used in PCR. Sequenced by immunoSEQ multiplex PCR; TCRdb stores in-frame clones only, minus some. The sample holds around 130,000 clones; around 8.5% are singletons and the top ten take 5.5%. The sequenced sample consisted of PBMCs. The receptors shown here come from a man aged 40-55 years in good health and CMV-seronegative.

Only a few counts were recorded for this clone. The V gene is TRBV27, the J gene TRBJ2-1, with D maybe TRBD1 (6 bases). The CDR3 spans 15 residues. The V and J ends lost 0 bases and 6 bases respectively, with 12 bases between them. Per the germline V gene, CDR1 is MNHEY and CDR2 is SMNVEV (reference sequence). The CDR3 DNA sequence: TGTGCCAGCAGTTTATCGATCAGGGGAAGCAATGAGCAGTTCTTC. Translating gives CASSLSIRGSNEQFF.

This clone was observed a handful of times. The chain is built from TRBV27 and TRBJ2-2; tentatively, D is TRBD2 (7 bases). CDR1 and CDR2 from the germline V gene are MNHEY and SMNVEV (reference sequence). The CDR3 has 15 amino acids. Trimming stripped 3 bases from V and 3 bases from J, with 11 bases between. The CDR3 DNA follows: TGTGCCAGCAGTTTCGGGGGGCGGTACACCGGGGAGCTGTTTTTT. It translates to CASSFGGRYTGELFF.

This clone was seen a few times. This chain joins TRBV5-1 and TRBJ2-5; TRBD1 aligns across 7 bases. Germline V gene data show CDR1 as SGHRS and CDR2 as YFSETQ. Trimming at V came to 0 bases and at J to 4 bases, leaving 0 bases not matched to a gene. The CDR3 totals 13 residues. The chain's CDR3 is CASSLGQGETQYF. CDR3 bases: TGCGCCAGCAGCTTGGGACAGGGAGAGACCCAGTACTTC.

This clone rates as medium-sized. The J gene is TRBJ2-3, the V gene TRBV4-1, with TRBD2 matching over 7 bases. V gave up 2 bases and J gave up 3 bases; unmatched junction bases: 11. This CDR3 is built from 17 residues. From germline, CDR1 is MGHRA and CDR2 YSYEKL. The CDR3: CASSQRPLGEGTDTQYF. The CDR3 DNA reads as TGCGCCAGCAGCCAACGCCCGCTGGGGGAGGGGACAGATACGCAGTATTTT.

There are a few counts of this clone. The chain has TRBV30 and TRBJ1-2, with 9 bases identical to TRBD1. Losses at the gene ends were 5 bases for V and 3 bases for J; bases not matched to a gene: 13. This CDR3 has 16 amino acids. Per the germline V gene, CDR1 is GTSNPN and CDR2 is SVGIG (reference sequence). The DNA for the CDR3 is TGTGCCTGGGCACGGGACAGGGCCGGTCATGACTATGGCTACACCTTC. Its protein is CAWARDRAGHDYGYTF.

This chain joins TRBV7-3 and TRBJ2-3, with 8 nucleotides matching TRBD2. The length of the CDR3 is 14 residues. Losses at the gene ends were 5 bases for V and 1 base for J; bases not matched to a gene: 2. The germline V gene encodes CDR1 SGHTA and CDR2 FQGTGA. CDR3 coding DNA: TGTGCCAGCAGCAATAGCGGGGGCACAGATACGCAGTATTTT. It yields the protein CASSNSGGTDTQYF.

J is TRBJ1-1 and V is TRBV2; possibly TRBD1 for D (5 bases). Germline V gives CDR1 SNHLY, CDR2 FYNNEI. V was shortened by 3 bases and J by 9 bases, with 17 bases between the two germline ends. The CDR3 runs to 14 residues. The CDR3 is CASSDGITRAKAFF. CDR3 in DNA: TGTGCCAGCAGTGATGGGATTACCAGGGCTAAAGCTTTCTTT.

The chain has TRBV28 and TRBJ2-1; D unresolved. Trimming shortened V by 6 bases and J by 4 bases, and 13 bases separated the two germline ends. The CDR3 spans 14 residues. From germline, CDR1 is MDHEN and CDR2 SYDVKM. CDR3 in amino acids: CASSQLPDYNEQFF. The CDR3 coding sequence is TGTGCCAGCAGCCAACTACCGGATTACAATGAGCAGTTCTTC.

The genes are TRBV11-2 and TRBJ1-5; 9 bases align to TRBD1. CDR3 size: 16 residues. The V and J ends lost 0 bases and 7 bases, in that order; junction bases with no gene match: 7. The germline CDR1 and CDR2 sequences are SGHAT and FQNNGV. Here the CDR3 DNA reads TGTGCCAGCAGCTTAGATCTAACAGGGGGCGGACAGCCCCAGCATTTT. Its translation: CASSLDLTGGGQPQHF. The whole variable domain, remainder taken from reference TRBV11-2 and TRBJ1-5, is EAGVAQSPRYKIIEKRQSVAFWCNPISGHATLYWYQQILGQGPKLLIQFQNNGVVDDSQLPKDRFSAERLKGVDSTLKIQPAKLEDSAVYLCASSLDLTGGGQPQHFGDGTRLSIL.

The rearrangement joins TRBV7-2 to TRBJ2-7; 9 positions match TRBD1. The CDR3 totals 14 residues. V dropped 4 bases and J dropped 3; count of bases not matched to a gene: 4. Germline V gene lookup returns CDR1 SGHTA and CDR2 FQGNSA. CDR3 region: CASSSGTGFYEQYF. In DNA form, the CDR3 reads TGTGCCAGCAGCTCCGGGACAGGGTTCTACGAGCAGTACTTC.

The gene calls are TRBV12-5 and TRBJ1-2; TRBD1 is a possible D gene (5 bases). CDR1 is LGHNT, CDR2 FRNRAP, per germline. V was cut by 5 bases and J by 2 bases, with 12 bases left in between. The CDR3 is made up of 14 amino acids. Here the CDR3 DNA reads TGTGCTAGTGGTCGACAGACAGAGAACTATGGCTACACCTTC. Translated: CASGRQTENYGYTF.

V is TRBV2 and J is TRBJ1-6; 8 bases fit TRBD1. The CDR3 length is 13 residues. V gave up 6 bases and J gave up 9 bases; unmatched junction bases: 4. Germline lookup yields CDR1 SNHLY and CDR2 FYNNEI. The CDR3 loop is CASRPGQVSPLHF. The CDR3 coding sequence is TGTGCCAGCAGACCGGGACAGGTTTCACCCCTCCACTTT.

The chain links TRBV6-1 to TRBJ1-5, with 7 bases identical to TRBD1. There are 17 residues in the CDR3. Germline CDR1 MNHNS, CDR2 SASEGT. V lost 1 base to trimming and J lost 2 bases; unmatched junction nucleotides: 8. The CDR3 nucleotides read TGTGCCAGCAGTGAAGTAGGGGGCGGGTTCGGCAATCAGCCCCAGCATTTT. Translation gives CASSEVGGGFGNQPQHF.

This clone was picked up a small number of times. The rearrangement links TRBV10-3 to TRBJ2-2, with 9 bases that match TRBD1. The germline V gene encodes CDR1 ENHRY and CDR2 SYGVKD. V was pared by 4 bases and J by 4 bases, with 4 bases of the junction left unmatched. This CDR3 region has 15 residues. CDR3 in DNA: TGTGCCATCAGTGTAGGACAGGGGAGCACCGGGGAGCTGTTTTTT. Translated: CAISVGQGSTGELFF.

A few counts support this clone. This chain joins TRBV6-5 and TRBJ1-5; 8 nucleotides agree with TRBD1. Unmatched junction bases numbered 2, after V lost 6 bases and J lost 7 bases. The CDR3 totals 12 residues. The germline V gene has CDR1 MNHEY and CDR2 SVGAGI. Here the CDR3 reads CASSPGGQPQHF. In DNA, the CDR3 is TGTGCCAGCAGCCCAGGGGGCCAGCCCCAGCATTTT.

The gene calls are TRBV7-7 and TRBJ2-3; 8 positions match TRBD2. V dropped 11 bases and J dropped 2; count of bases not matched to a gene: 6. CDR1 SSHAT and CDR2 FNYEAQ come from the germline V gene (reference sequence). CDR3 length: 13 amino acids. The chain's CDR3 is CAGRGGTTDTQYF. In nucleotides, the CDR3 is TGTGCCGGTCGGGGGGGTACCACAGATACGCAGTATTTT.

V and J are TRBV28 and TRBJ1-2; unclear D gene. CDR1 is MDHEN and CDR2 is SYDVKM in the germline V gene. The V end was cut by 8 bases, the J end by 7 bases, with 11 bases between. CDR3 length: 11 residues. CDR3 in DNA: TGTGCCAGCGGCTCAGGTCGTGGCTACACCTTC. Its protein is CASGSGRGYTF.

Only a few counts were recorded for this clone. This chain joins TRBV29-1 and TRBJ1-2, with a tentative D call TRBD1 (6 bases). V was pared by 7 bases and J by 1 base, with 7 bases between. Germline V gene data show CDR1 as SQVTM and CDR2 as ANQGSEA. CDR3 length: 11 residues. The CDR3 DNA follows: TGCAGCGGGACAGATAACTATGGCTACACCTTC. Amino acid sequence: CSGTDNYGYTF. The variable domain in full, completed from reference TRBV29-1 and TRBJ1-2, reads SAVISQKPSRDICQRGTSLTIQCQVDSQVTMMFWYRQQPGQSLTLIATANQGSEATYESGFVIDKFPISRPNLTFSTLTVSNMSPEDSSIYLCSGTDNYGYTFGSGTRLTVV.

A few counts support this clone. The rearrangement uses TRBV7-9 and TRBJ1-5; perhaps TRBD1 as D (6 bases). CDR1 is SEHNR, CDR2 FQNEAQ, per germline (reference sequence). V gave up 7 bases and J gave up 7 bases, with 20 bases separating them. CDR3 length equals 15 residues. The DNA of the CDR3 is TGTGCCAGCACGCCCGCCCGGGGGGCAAGGCAGCCCCAGCATTTT. Its translation is CASTPARGARQPQHF.

This clone was counted a few times. The chain employs TRBV19 and TRBJ1-1, with a weak D call TRBD1 (5 bases). The CDR3 totals 17 residues. V dropped 1 base and J dropped 4 bases, with 19 bases sitting between them. Germline CDR1 LNHDA, CDR2 SQIVND (reference sequence). The CDR3 loop is CASSIALPDSTLTEAFF. CDR3 in DNA: TGTGCCAGTAGTATAGCCCTTCCTGACAGCACGCTCACTGAAGCTTTCTTT. Full variable domain (remainder filled in from reference TRBV19 and TRBJ1-1): DGGITQSPKYLFRKEGQNVTLSCEQNLNHDAMYWYRQDPGQGLRLIYYSQIVNDFQKGDIAEGYSVSREKKESFPLTVTSAQKNPTAFYLCASSIALPDSTLTEAFFGQGTRLTVV.

In this sample, this clone turned up a few times. The J gene is TRBJ2-7, the V gene TRBV13; 9 bases are a match to TRBD2. Germline-derived CDR1 and CDR2 are PRHDT and FYEKMQ (reference sequence). After removal of 3 bases from V and 2 bases from J, the junction contained 5 bases not matched to a gene. The CDR3 is made up of 15 amino acids. CDR3 in amino acids: CASSFVASGTYEQYF. In DNA, the CDR3 is TGTGCCAGCAGCTTTGTGGCTAGCGGGACCTACGAGCAGTACTTC.